One sample yielded the 15 T cell receptor beta chains listed below, sequenced in a study of T cells in Graves' hyperthyroidism and ophthalmopathy. The TCR beta CDR3 regions underwent amplification using RNA transcripts as the source. Researchers ran a first-round RT-PCR on the TCR CDR3 using the HTBI primer set. One entry per CDR3 protein results from TCRdb running MiXCR on the multiplex PCR reads. The sample shows around 660,000 distinct CDR3 sequences, roughly 46% of them seen only once. Source material: peripheral blood or thyroid tissue (not recorded which). The origin of the receptors is an adult man with Graves' disease, either hyperthyroidism or ophthalmopathy (not recorded which).

V and J are TRBV5-1 and TRBJ1-1; weak D call: TRBD1 (6 bases). The CDR3 is 14 amino acids. Trimming took 4 bases from V and 5 from J, leaving 15 bases between them. Germline assignment: CDR1 SGHRS and CDR2 YFSETQ. The CDR3 loop is CASSIGTRGTEAFF. CDR3 sequence (DNA): TGCGCCAGCAGCATCGGGACAAGGGGGACTGAAGCTTTCTTT.

This clonotype has just a few counts. An end of the junction does not agree with germline; a read error may underlie this. The V gene is TRBV15, the J gene TRBJ1-2, with D possibly being TRBD1 (5 bases). In germline, CDR1 is LNHNV, CDR2 YYDKDF (reference sequence). There are 18 residues in the CDR3. Here the CDR3 reads CASSPRTGGGLANYGYTF. CDR3 nucleotides: TGTGCCAGCAGCCCGAGGACCGGGGGGGGATTGGCTAACTATGGCTACACCTTC.

As regards this clonotype: Being one base from a much bigger clone, this may be a read error. The V gene is TRBV7-2, the J gene TRBJ2-7; D gene uncertain. CDR1 and CDR2 from the germline V gene are SGHTA and FQGNSA. V shed 6 bases and J shed 6 bases, with 9 bases lying between them. The CDR3 totals 11 residues. The CDR3 DNA reads TGTGCCAGCAGGTTGTTTGGCGAGCAGTACTTC. Amino acid sequence: CASRLFGEQYF.

This clonotype was detected ten times or more. This chain links TRBV15 with TRBJ1-2; D not certain. Germline V CDR1 and CDR2: LNHNV, YYDKDF (reference sequence). The CDR3 is made up of 15 amino acids. V lost 3 bases and J 6 bases, leaving 17 bases between the germline ends. CDR3 amino acids: CATSSRETILHGYTF. For the CDR3, the DNA is TGTGCCACCAGCAGTAGAGAAACCATTCTACATGGCTACACCTTC. Looking up the rest from reference TRBV15 and TRBJ1-2 gives the full variable domain: DAMVIQNPRYQVTQFGKPVTLSCSQTLNHNVMYWYQQKSSQAPKLLFHYYDKDFNNEADTPDNFQSRRPNTSFCFLDIRSPGLGDTAMYLCATSSRETILHGYTFGSGTRLTVV.

The chain couples TRBV9 to TRBJ1-5; TRBD1 aligns across 7 bases. V was clipped by 4 bases and J by 4 bases; unmatched bases: 5. The CDR3 totals 14 residues. Germline CDR1 and CDR2: SGDLS and YYNGEE. CDR3 loop: CASSQGGFNQPQHF. The CDR3 coding sequence is TGTGCCAGCAGCCAGGGGGGGTTTAATCAGCCCCAGCATTTT.

The chain joins TRBV20-1 to TRBJ1-5; D call uncertain. CDR1 is DFQATT and CDR2 is SNEGSKA in the germline V gene (reference sequence). The CDR3 spans 8 residues. Trimming left V 5 bases short and J 7 bases short, with 0 bases between. The CDR3 region has the DNA TGCAGTGCTCAGCCCCAGCATTTT. Its translation is CSAQPQHF.

This clonotype was counted once. The rearrangement joins TRBV25-1 to TRBJ1-4; maybe TRBD1 (6 bases). V shed 5 bases and J shed 8 bases, with 15 bases lying between them. Germline CDR1 reads MGHDK; CDR2 reads SYGVNS. This CDR3 region has 14 residues. This CDR3 is CASSPQGVPEKLFF. The CDR3 DNA is TGTGCCAGCAGTCCACAGGGCGTCCCCGAAAAACTGTTTTTT.

CDR3 coding DNA: TGTGCCAGCAGCTCACAGGGCCGCAATCAGCCCCAGTACTTC. This translates into CASSSQGRNQPQYF. This chain joins TRBV7-6 and TRBJ2-5, with D tentatively TRBD1 (6 bases). There are 14 residues in the CDR3. Germline values: CDR1 SGHVS, CDR2 FNYEAQ. Trimming left V 4 bases short and J 9 bases short, with 18 bases between.

J is TRBJ2-1 and V is TRBV7-2, with unresolved D. Trimming removed 5 bases at V and 1 base at J, with 12 bases between. Germline V gene sequence: CDR1 SGHTA, CDR2 FQGNSA. This CDR3 region has 15 residues. CDR3 residues: CASSQEDYSYNEQFF. CDR3 coding DNA: TGTGCCAGCAGCCAAGAGGATTATTCCTACAATGAGCAGTTCTTC. Looking up the rest from reference TRBV7-2 and TRBJ2-1 gives the full variable domain: GAGVSQSPSNKVTEKGKDVELRCDPISGHTALYWYRQSLGQGLEFLIYFQGNSAPDKSGLPSDRFSAERTGGSVSTLTIQRTQQEDSAVYLCASSQEDYSYNEQFFGPGTRLTVL.

This clonotype was seen at least ten times. This chain joins TRBV20-1 and TRBJ1-1; TRBD1 agrees at 7 bases. CDR1 is DFQATT, CDR2 SNEGSKA, per germline (reference sequence). The CDR3 contains 13 residues. The chain's CDR3 is CSARGGMNTEAFF. The DNA of the CDR3 is TGCAGCGCCAGGGGGGGAATGAACACTGAAGCTTTCTTT.

This clonotype occurred once. The rearrangement joins TRBV4-1 to TRBJ2-7; D possibly corresponds to TRBD1 (6 bases). Trimming pared 4 bases from V and 6 bases from J, leaving 13 bases between. The CDR3 has 13 residues. Germline values: CDR1 MGHRA, CDR2 YSYEKL. The CDR3 sequence: CASSPDRRFEQYF. CDR3 coding DNA: TGCGCCAGCAGCCCAGACAGGAGGTTCGAGCAGTACTTC.

V usage is TRBV2 and J usage is TRBJ1-6; D remains unclear. In germline, CDR1 is SNHLY, CDR2 FYNNEI. The CDR3 has 17 amino acids. Between the trimmed V and J ends, which lost 6 bases and 7 bases, there was a span of 22 bases. As DNA, the CDR3 is TGTGCCAGCAGCTTAGCAGTATTTGGGTCAGAGAATTCACCCCTCCACTTT. This sequence encodes CASSLAVFGSENSPLHF.

The rearrangement joins TRBV9 to TRBJ1-5; D is unresolved. V lost 0 bases, J lost 4 bases, and 8 bases lay in between. Germline CDR1 reads SGDLS; CDR2 reads YYNGEE. The CDR3 totals 14 residues. CDR3 protein: CASSVGFANQPQHF. CDR3 in DNA: TGTGCCAGCAGCGTAGGATTCGCTAATCAGCCCCAGCATTTT.

This clonotype was seen ten or more times. This chain joins TRBV7-6 and TRBJ1-1; D uncertain. This CDR3 has 14 amino acids. Trimming stripped 5 bases from V and 1 base from J, with 11 bases between. The germline V gene encodes CDR1 SGHVS and CDR2 FNYEAQ. The CDR3 bases are TGTGCCAGCAGCCTTGTGACGGAGAACACTGAAGCTTTCTTT. It specifies CASSLVTENTEAFF.

Comments on this clonotype: At one end the junction does not follow the germline gene, possibly because of a read error. The chain links TRBV10-3 to TRBJ1-2; tentative D call: TRBD1 (6 bases). CDR1 ENHRY and CDR2 SYGVKD come from the germline V gene. This CDR3 comprises 17 residues. This CDR3 is CASSYSFRRTDLYGYTF. The CDR3 DNA sequence: TGTGCCAGCAGTTACTCTTTTAGGAGGACAGACCTTTATGGCTACACCTTC.